The text below deals with one T cell receptor beta chain. Its antigen target is currently unknown. It has no much larger one-base neighbor in the sample; base qualities were not kept. This sample stems from a study of regulatory T cells in long-lasting Graves disease (dated by TCRdb to about 2021). Describing the broader study: Patients with newly diagnosed Graves' disease had been on antithyroid drugs for under 3 months. Peripheral blood TCR sequencing and RNA sequencing compared persistent Graves' disease patients with newly diagnosed Graves' disease patients. The study was registered as a clinical trial and conducted in China. A total of roughly 35 samples underwent TCR sequencing: about 13 from persistent and some 20 from newly diagnosed Graves' disease patients.

Study-wide conclusions, independent of this receptor: Sequencing and analysis were limited to the TCR beta chain. Persistent Graves' disease patients showed lower TCR Shannon entropy and fewer highly expanded clones than newly diagnosed patients, suggesting clonal expansion. Persistent patients shared more public clonotypes among themselves (around 2,700) than newly diagnosed patients did (approximately 970). Preferential use of TRBV28, TRBJ1-2 and TRBJ2-5 was observed in persistent disease, whereas TRBV20-1 and TRBJ2-1 were favored in newly diagnosed disease. Peripheral blood alone was examined, since thyroid tissue, which constituted the primary lesion, could not be accessed. The small sample size was acknowledged by the authors as a limitation that may reduce accuracy.

The CDR3 holds 15 amino acids from the cysteine to the phenylalanine. Only the CDR3 portion is preserved as DNA: 45 bases, with reading frame beginning at the first base. As encoded in the germline V gene, CDR1 is MNHNS while CDR2 is SASEGT. V lost 2 bases and J lost 3 bases; the stretch between them is 13 bases long. The library relied on multiplex PCR. Sequenced on an Illumina HiSeq 4000. iRepertoire HTBI primers and Arm-PCR amplification of CDR3 regions were used to construct TCR beta libraries. PCR products were gel purified before sequencing. In the source study's methods: Gene usage analysis of CDR3 amino acid clonotypes relied on the roughly 60 TRBV and around 13 TRBJ segments identified across samples. COPE and FqMerger were used to merge filtered high-quality paired reads into contigs. BLAST was used to align contigs to IMGT TRBV, TRBD and TRBJ reference genes, and CDR3 was defined according to IMGT. Clonotypes above 0.1% frequency were classified as highly expanded clones. Shannon entropy was used to measure repertoire diversity, and the Gini coefficient was used to measure V-J evenness. A clonotype found in more than one individual was treated as public. TCRdb reanalyzed the raw reads on its own, using fastp at Q25 for trimming and MiXCR for clone calling, and kept in-frame beta chains. Entries that share a CDR3 protein sequence are merged under the most common genes and DNA. Here the V and J calls rest on TCRdb's processing, not on the authors' analysis. The sample table records under 400,000 distinct CDR3 sequences; 16% of these occur just once. The ten largest clones represent just under 30% of the sample.

The label giving this sample's time point can be read as: newly diagnosed GD, antithyroid drugs for less than 3 months. RNA was extracted from PBMCs in TRIzol for both TCR sequencing and RNA sequencing. Graves' disease was diagnosed according to American Thyroid Association guidelines. The patients came from an endocrinology department in Xi'an, China. Each patient gave 7.5 to 10 milliliters of peripheral blood, collected in an EDTA anticoagulant tube. Ficoll Paque Plus density gradient separation was used to isolate PBMCs, and no further T cell sorting was performed. An Agilent 2100 Bioanalyzer and agarose gel were used to check RNA quality, while a NanoDrop 2000 measured RNA concentration. These data also formed part of another study, on T cells in Graves' hyperthyroidism and ophthalmopathy. As noted in the second study: Stable Graves' hyperthyroidism was defined as the absence of progression to ophthalmopathy over 18 months of follow-up. Hyperthyroidism patients were newly diagnosed, with disease duration under 2 months, and aged 18 to 65 years. Exclusion was applied to patients with uncontrolled infections, other autoimmune diseases, pregnancy or lactation. Diagnoses were based on clinical symptoms, serum thyroxine and TRAb, thyroid ultrasound and orbital computed tomography. The TCR CDR3 was subjected to a first round of RT-PCR using the HTBI primer set and the Qiagen OneStep RT-PCR kit. Most expanded thyroid clonotypes (frequency above 0.001) were also detected in blood, a finding suggesting that blood repertoires may reflect thyroid immune responses. Ophthalmopathy was separated from stable hyperthyroidism by a 13 V-J signature model, with just over 85% sensitivity and 81% to 82% specificity obtained in cross-validation and 80%/75% obtained in testing. During validation, the model predicted progression to ophthalmopathy a median of approximately 6 months ahead of onset, with 70.59% sensitivity and 72% to 80% specificity. To identify distinguishing TCR V-J signatures, a discovery cohort of 95 to 100 patients was used, comprising 40 to 45 with Graves' ophthalmopathy and 57 with stable Graves' hyperthyroidism. Prospective prediction of ophthalmopathy was tested in an independent validation cohort of 18 to 20 hyperthyroidism patients and approximately 17 patients who later progressed to ophthalmopathy. The approximately 100 discovery patients were divided at random into training and test sets in a 7:3 ratio. The study also compared thyroid tissue and blood T-cell repertoires from several Graves' hyperthyroidism patients. Once sampling was done, hyperthyroidism patients were given methimazole at a starting dose of 30 mg daily, whereas ophthalmopathy patients were given high-dose intravenous methylprednisolone. Libraries were constructed in a second round of multiplex PCR, after which size selection and purification were carried out. Sequencing of the libraries was done on an Illumina HiSeq2000 using paired-end 100 bp reads. SOAPnuke was used to process the raw data, with reads discarded if the reads contained adapters or uncalled bases, had a mean Phred below 15, or lacked an exact constant-primer or identifier match. COPE v1.2.5 was used to merge the high-quality paired reads, and each unique nucleotide sequence was defined as a clonotype. Clonotypes were aligned to IMGT TRBV, TRBD and TRBJ reference segments using MiTCR v1.1. The analysis included only V-J combinations with a frequency above 0.0001, which together covered more than 99% of the repertoires. A TCS score was defined as the ratio of F50 (clonal expansion) to E x V (chaos), with BLOSUM62-based TCRdist applied between CDR3 peptides within each V-J. Welch's t-statistics and random forest reduced 514 V-J features to 10 to 15, which were used in a naive Bayes classifier (R e1071). Sample size was not statistically predetermined, and blinding of investigators to group allocation was not performed. TCR Vbeta CDR3 sequencing of fewer than 150 peripheral blood samples (over 40 ophthalmopathy, 75 to 80 hyperthyroidism and approximately 17 progressor patients) is reported in the paper.

Recombination linked TRBV6-1 to TRBJ1-2, and perhaps TRBD1 as D gene, on 6 matching bases. The TCR sequence derives from a man aged 35 to 55 with Graves disease. Donor details come from another sample of the same person, matched by shared clones. The sample in question was peripheral blood mononuclear cells (PBMCs), obtained at new diagnosis, from a patient treated with antithyroid drugs. The CDR3 protein sequence reads: CASSETAGADYGYTF. The DNA sequence is TGTGCCAGCAGTGAAACAGCGGGGGCTGACTATGGCTACACCTTC.